A selection of T cell receptor beta chains follows, all from one sample in a study of cytomegalovirus exposure and HLA in healthy donors. Clones were sequenced by immunoSEQ multiplex PCR, and TCRdb holds only the in-frame ones, with some missing. The table has some 240,000 clones, 70% to 90% seen once. The sample taken for sequencing was PBMCs. The receptors stem from a woman in her late teens or twenties in good health and CMV-seronegative. CDR3s include the opening cysteine and the closing phenylalanine or tryptophan.

j_gene	v_gene	CDR3aa
TRBJ2-1	TRBV2	CANSRDSSYNEQFF
TRBJ2-7	TRBV5-4	CASSLGTSGSVSVYEQYF
TRBJ1-5	TRBV28	CASSFEGARVPHQPQHF
TRBJ1-6	TRBV5-4	CASSLVAGNSPLHF
TRBJ2-1	TRBV4-1	CASSQDPSGGANEQFF
TRBJ2-7	TRBV11-3	CASSAGRDSYEQYF
TRBJ2-7	TRBV15	CATSSGGLAGRAYEQYF
TRBJ1-2	TRBV13	CASSSRTGNYGYTF
TRBJ2-7	TRBV27	CASSLSGLASLYF
TRBJ1-1	TRBV19	CASSIRATDEAFF
TRBJ1-2	TRBV25-1	CASRQGFSTTF
TRBJ2-7	TRBV11-2	CASSLGGQYRIRYEQYF
TRBJ2-6	TRBV2	CASNRLTFSGANVLTF
TRBJ1-2	TRBV5-1	CASSFRTGEDYGYTF
TRBJ2-2	TRBV4-1	CASSPRERTNTGELFF
TRBJ2-1	TRBV12-5	CASGMNRGDIYNEQFF
TRBJ1-4	TRBV15	CATSSKGQGGRKLFF
TRBJ2-1	TRBV5-1	CASSLSSYNEQFF
TRBJ1-2	TRBV10-1	CASSESSNYGYTF
TRBJ1-1	TRBV5-6	CASSLRVLNTEAFF
TRBJ1-1	TRBV7-8	CASSLEPGANTEAFF
TRBJ2-1	TRBV5-1	CASWGGLAGRNEQFF
TRBJ2-1	TRBV27	CASSLFRPPGPTYNEQFF
TRBJ2-7	TRBV28	CASRGTSGDYEQYF
TRBJ2-1	TRBV5-1	CASMRSGQGYGEQFF
TRBJ1-5	TRBV28	CASSLGRRNQPQHF
TRBJ2-5	TRBV19	CASSGPSRETQYF
TRBJ2-6	TRBV27	CASSDGGGTSGANVLTF
TRBJ1-4	TRBV27	CASSRQGAAPGEKLFF
TRBJ2-1	TRBV10-3	CAVLAGGDEQFF
TRBJ2-2	TRBV5-1	CASSLETVNTGELFF